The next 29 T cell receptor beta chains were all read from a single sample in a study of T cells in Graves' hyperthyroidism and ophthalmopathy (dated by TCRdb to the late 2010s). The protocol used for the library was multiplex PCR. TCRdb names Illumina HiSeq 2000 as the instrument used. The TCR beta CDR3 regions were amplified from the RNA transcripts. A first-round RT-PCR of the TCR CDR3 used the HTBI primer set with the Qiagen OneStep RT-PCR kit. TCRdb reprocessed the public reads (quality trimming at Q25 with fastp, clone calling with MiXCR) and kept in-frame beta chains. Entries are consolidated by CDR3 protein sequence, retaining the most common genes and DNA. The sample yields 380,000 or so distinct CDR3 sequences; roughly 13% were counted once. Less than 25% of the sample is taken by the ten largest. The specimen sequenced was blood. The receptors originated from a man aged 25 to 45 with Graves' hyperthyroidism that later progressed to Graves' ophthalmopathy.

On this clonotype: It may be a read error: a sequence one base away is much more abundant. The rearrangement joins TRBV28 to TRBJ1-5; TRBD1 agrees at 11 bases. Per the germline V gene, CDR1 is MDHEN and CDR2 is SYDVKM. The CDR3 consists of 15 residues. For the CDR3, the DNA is TGTGCCGGCAGCTGGGACAGGGGGGATTATCAGCCCCAGCATTTT. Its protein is CAGSWDRGDYQPQHF.

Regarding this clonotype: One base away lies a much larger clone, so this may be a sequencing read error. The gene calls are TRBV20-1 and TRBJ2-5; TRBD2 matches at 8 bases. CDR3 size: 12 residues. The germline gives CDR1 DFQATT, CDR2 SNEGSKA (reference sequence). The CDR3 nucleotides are TGCAGTGCTCAGACTAGCGCGGAGACCCAGTGCTTC. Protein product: CSAQTSAETQCF.

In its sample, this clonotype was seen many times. The chain's CDR3 is CASSTLGETQYF. The CDR3 coding sequence is TGTGCCAGCAGTACTCTAGGAGAGACCCAGTACTTC. The chain links TRBV12-3 or TRBV12-4 to TRBJ2-5; D unresolved. The CDR3 is 12 residues long. V was shortened by 5 bases and J by 4 bases, with 8 bases between the two germline ends.

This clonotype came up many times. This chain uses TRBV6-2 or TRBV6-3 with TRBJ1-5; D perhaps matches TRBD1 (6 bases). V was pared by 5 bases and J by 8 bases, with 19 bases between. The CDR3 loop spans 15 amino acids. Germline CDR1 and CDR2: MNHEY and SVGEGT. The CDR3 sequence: CASSRRTDGLEPQHF. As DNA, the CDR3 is TGTGCCAGCAGTCGGCGGACAGACGGGTTAGAGCCCCAGCATTTT.

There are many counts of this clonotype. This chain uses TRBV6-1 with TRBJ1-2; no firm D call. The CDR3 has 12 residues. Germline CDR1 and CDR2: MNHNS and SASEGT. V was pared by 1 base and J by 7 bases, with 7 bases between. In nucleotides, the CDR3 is TGTGCCAGCAGTGAAGGGCAGTTTGGCTACACCTTC. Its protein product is CASSEGQFGYTF.

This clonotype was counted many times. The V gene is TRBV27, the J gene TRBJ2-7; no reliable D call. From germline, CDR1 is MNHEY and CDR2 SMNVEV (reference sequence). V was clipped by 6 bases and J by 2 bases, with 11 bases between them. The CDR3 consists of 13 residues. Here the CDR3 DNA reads TGTGCCAGCAGGGAGTGGGGTACCTACGAGCAGTACTTC. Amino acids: CASREWGTYEQYF.

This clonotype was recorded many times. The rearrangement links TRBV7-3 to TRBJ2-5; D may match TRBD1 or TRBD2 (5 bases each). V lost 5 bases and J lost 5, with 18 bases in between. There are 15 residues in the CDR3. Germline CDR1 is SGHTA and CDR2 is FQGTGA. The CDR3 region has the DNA TGTGCCAGCAGCGCCACCGGGACCACCGGGGAGACCCAGTACTTC. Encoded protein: CASSATGTTGETQYF.

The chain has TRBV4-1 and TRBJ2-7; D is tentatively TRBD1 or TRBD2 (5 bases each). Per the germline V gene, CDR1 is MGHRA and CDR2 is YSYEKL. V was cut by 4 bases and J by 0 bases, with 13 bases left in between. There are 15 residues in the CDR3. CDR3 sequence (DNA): TGCGCCAGCAGCCCCGGGGCCCTGATCTCCTACGAGCAGTACTTC. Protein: CASSPGALISYEQYF.

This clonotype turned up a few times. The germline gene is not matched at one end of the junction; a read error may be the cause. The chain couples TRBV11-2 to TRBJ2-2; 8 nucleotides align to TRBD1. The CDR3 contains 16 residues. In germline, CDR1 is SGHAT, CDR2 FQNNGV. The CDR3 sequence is CASSSRGQVNTEELFF. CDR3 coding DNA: TGTGCCAGCAGCTCTAGGGGACAGGTGAACACCGAGGAGCTGTTTTTT.

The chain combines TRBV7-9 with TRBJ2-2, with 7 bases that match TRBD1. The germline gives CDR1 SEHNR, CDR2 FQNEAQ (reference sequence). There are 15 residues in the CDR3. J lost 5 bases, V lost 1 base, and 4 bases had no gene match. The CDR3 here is CASSLEGRGTGELFF. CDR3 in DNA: TGTGCCAGCAGCTTAGAGGGCAGGGGGACCGGGGAGCTGTTTTTT. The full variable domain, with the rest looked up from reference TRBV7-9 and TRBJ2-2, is DTGVSQNPRHKITKRGQNVTFRCDPISEHNRLYWYRQTLGQGPEFLTYFQNEAQLEKSRLLSDRFSAERPKGSFSTLEIQRTEQGDSAMYLCASSLEGRGTGELFFGEGSRLTVL.

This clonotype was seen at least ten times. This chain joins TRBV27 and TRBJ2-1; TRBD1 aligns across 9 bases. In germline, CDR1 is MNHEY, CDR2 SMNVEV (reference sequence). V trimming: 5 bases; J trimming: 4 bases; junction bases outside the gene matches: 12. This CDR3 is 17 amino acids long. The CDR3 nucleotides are TGTGCCAGCAGTGACCGAGGGACAGGGAACCCTTACAATGAGCAGTTCTTC. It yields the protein CASSDRGTGNPYNEQFF.

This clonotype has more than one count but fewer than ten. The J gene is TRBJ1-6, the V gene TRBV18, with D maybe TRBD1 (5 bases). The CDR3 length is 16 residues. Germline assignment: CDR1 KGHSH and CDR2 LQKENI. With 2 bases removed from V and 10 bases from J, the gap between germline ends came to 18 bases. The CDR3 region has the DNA TGTGCCAGCTCACCAGCTCAGGCAGGGTTCAGCTCACCCCTCCACTTT. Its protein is CASSPAQAGFSSPLHF.

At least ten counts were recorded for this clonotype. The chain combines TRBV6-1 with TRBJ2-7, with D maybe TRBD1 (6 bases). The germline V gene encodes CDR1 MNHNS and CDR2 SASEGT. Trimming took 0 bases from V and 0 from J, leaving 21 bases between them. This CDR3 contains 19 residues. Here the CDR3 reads CASSEASWIQGRDSYEQYF. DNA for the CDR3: TGTGCCAGCAGTGAAGCAAGTTGGATACAGGGACGAGACTCCTACGAGCAGTACTTC.

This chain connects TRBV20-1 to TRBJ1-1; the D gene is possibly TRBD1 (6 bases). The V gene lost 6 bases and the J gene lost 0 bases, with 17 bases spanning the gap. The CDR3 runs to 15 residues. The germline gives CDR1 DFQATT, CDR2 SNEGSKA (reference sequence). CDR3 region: CSARRGTTMNTEAFF. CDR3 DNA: TGCAGTGCCCGTAGGGGGACAACTATGAACACTGAAGCTTTCTTT.

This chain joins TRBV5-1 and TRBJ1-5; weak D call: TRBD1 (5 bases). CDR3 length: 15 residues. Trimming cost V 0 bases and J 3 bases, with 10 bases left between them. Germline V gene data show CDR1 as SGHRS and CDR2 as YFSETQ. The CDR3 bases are TGCGCCAGCAGCTTGGAGGGGTTATCCAATCAGCCCCAGCATTTT. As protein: CASSLEGLSNQPQHF.

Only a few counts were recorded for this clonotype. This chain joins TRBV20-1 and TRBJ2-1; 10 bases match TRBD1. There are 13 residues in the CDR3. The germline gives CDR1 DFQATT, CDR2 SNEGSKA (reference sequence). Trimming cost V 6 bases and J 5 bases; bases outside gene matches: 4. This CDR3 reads CSAPGQGDNEQFF. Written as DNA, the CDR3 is TGCAGTGCCCCAGGACAGGGGGACAATGAGCAGTTCTTC.

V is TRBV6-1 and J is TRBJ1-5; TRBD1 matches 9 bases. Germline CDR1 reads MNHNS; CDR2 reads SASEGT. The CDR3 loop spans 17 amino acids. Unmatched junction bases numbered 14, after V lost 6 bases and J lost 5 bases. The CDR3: CASRPLTGGLYYQPQHF. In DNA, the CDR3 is TGTGCCAGCAGACCCCTTACAGGGGGCCTTTACTATCAGCCCCAGCATTTT.

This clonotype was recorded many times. The CDR3 region has the DNA TGCAGCGTTGAAGATCGCAAGCGGGGGGAAACCGGGGAGCTGTTTTTT. Translated: CSVEDRKRGETGELFF. The genes are TRBV29-1 and TRBJ2-2; 9 bases line up with TRBD2. CDR3 length: 16 amino acids. Germline loops: CDR1 SQVTM, CDR2 ANQGSEA. V trimming: 0 bases; J trimming: 5 bases; junction bases outside the gene matches: 7.

Written as DNA, the CDR3 is TGTGCCAGTAGTATAGATCGTCAGGGCCGCTCCTACAATGAGCAGTTCTTC. It is translated as CASSIDRQGRSYNEQFF. The V gene is TRBV19, the J gene TRBJ2-1; D possibly corresponds to TRBD1 (5 bases). Germline values: CDR1 LNHDA, CDR2 SQIVND (reference sequence). V was shortened by 0 bases and J by 0 bases, with 12 bases between the two germline ends. CDR3 length equals 17 residues.

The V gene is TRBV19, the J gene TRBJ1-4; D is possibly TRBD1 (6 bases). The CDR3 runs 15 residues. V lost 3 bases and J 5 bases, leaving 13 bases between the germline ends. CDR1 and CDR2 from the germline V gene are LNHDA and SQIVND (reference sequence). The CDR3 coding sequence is TGTGCCAGTAGTATTGACTCCGGGACAAATGAAAAACTGTTTTTT. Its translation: CASSIDSGTNEKLFF. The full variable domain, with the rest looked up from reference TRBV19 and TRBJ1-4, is DGGITQSPKYLFRKEGQNVTLSCEQNLNHDAMYWYRQDPGQGLRLIYYSQIVNDFQKGDIAEGYSVSREKKESFPLTVTSAQKNPTAFYLCASSIDSGTNEKLFFGSGTQLSVL.

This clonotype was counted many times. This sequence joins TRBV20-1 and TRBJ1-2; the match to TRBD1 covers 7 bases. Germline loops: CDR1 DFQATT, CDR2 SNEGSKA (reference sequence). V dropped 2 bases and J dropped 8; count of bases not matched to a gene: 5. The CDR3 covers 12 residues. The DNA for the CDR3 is TGCAGTGCTAGACCGACAGGGCAGGGCTACACCTTC. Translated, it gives CSARPTGQGYTF.

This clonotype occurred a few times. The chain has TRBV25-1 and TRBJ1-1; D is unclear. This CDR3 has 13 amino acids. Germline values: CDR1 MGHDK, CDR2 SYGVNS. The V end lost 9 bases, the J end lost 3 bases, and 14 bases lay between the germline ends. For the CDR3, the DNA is TGTGCCAGTCAGAGCGTGTATGACACTGAAGCTTTCTTT. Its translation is CASQSVYDTEAFF.

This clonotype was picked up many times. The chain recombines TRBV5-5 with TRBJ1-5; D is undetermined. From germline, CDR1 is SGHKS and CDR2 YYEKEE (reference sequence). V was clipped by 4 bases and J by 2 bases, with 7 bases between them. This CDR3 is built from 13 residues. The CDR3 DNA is TGTGCCAGCAGCGACCGCCGCAATCAGCCCCAGCATTTT. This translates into CASSDRRNQPQHF.

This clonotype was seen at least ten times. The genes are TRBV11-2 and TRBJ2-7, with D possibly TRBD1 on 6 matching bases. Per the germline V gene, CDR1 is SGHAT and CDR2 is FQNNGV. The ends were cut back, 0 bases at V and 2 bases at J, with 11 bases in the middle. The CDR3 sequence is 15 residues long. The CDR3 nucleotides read TGTGCCAGCAGCTTAGAGGGGGCATGGGCCTACGAGCAGTACTTC. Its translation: CASSLEGAWAYEQYF.

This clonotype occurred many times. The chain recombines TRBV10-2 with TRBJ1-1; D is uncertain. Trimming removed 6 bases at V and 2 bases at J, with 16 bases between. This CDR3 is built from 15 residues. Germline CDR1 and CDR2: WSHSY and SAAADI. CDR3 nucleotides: TGCGCCAGCAGACCAATAGACCAACCAAACACTGAAGCTTTCTTT. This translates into CASRPIDQPNTEAFF.

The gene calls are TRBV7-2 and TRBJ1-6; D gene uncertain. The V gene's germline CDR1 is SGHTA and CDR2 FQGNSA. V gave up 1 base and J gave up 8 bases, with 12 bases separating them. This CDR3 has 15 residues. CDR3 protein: CASSLVPRSDSPLHF. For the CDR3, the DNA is TGTGCCAGCAGCTTAGTCCCTAGAAGTGATTCACCCCTCCACTTT. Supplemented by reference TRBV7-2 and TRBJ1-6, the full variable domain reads GAGVSQSPSNKVTEKGKDVELRCDPISGHTALYWYRQSLGQGLEFLIYFQGNSAPDKSGLPSDRFSAERTGGSVSTLTIQRTQQEDSAVYLCASSLVPRSDSPLHFGNGTRLTVT.

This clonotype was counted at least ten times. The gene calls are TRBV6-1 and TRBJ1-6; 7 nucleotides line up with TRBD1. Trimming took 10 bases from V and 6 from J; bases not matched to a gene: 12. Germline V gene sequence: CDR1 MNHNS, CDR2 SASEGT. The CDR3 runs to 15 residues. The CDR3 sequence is CATRLLQGFNSPLHF. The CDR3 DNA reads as TGTGCCACCAGGCTCCTACAGGGGTTTAATTCACCCCTCCACTTT.

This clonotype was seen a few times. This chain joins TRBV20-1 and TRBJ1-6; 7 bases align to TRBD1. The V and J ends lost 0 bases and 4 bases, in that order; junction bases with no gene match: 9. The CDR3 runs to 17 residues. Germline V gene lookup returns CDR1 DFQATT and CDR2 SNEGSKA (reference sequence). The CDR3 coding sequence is TGCAGTGCTAGAGAAATAGGGACAGACCATTATAATTCACCCCTCCACTTT. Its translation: CSAREIGTDHYNSPLHF.

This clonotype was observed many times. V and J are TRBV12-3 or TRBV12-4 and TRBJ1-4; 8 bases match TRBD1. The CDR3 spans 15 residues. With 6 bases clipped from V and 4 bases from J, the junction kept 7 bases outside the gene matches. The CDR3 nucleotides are TGTGCCAGCAGCAACCAGGGACAGGTTAATGAAAAACTGTTTTTT. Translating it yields CASSNQGQVNEKLFF.